This T cell receptor (beta chain) emerged from a study of blood T cell repertoires in COVID-19. Original processing notes: Estimation of nucleated cell counts was performed using reference gene primer amplification. Here immunoSEQ multiplex PCR was the method, and the copy in TCRdb shows in-frame clones only, minus some. V, J and clone size reflect that table, while D and trimming were determined from the DNA. This table has about 260,000 clones, less than 90% appearing once. The V end was cut by 5 bases, the J end by 9 bases, with 23 bases between. This CDR3 contains 16 residues. Germline lookup yields CDR1 SGHTA and CDR2 FQGTGA.

The chain recombines TRBV7-3 with TRBJ2-1; a possible D gene is TRBD2 (5 bases). The source of this sequence is a man in his sixties with acute or convalescent COVID-19. Sequencing was performed on peripheral blood. The CDR3 DNA sequence: TGTGCCAGCAGCCCGCGGGCGGTCACGCTATCCGGTGAGCAGTTCTTC. This encodes CASSPRAVTLSGEQFF.